These T cell receptor beta chains were read from a single sample in a study of molecular identifiers for immune sequencing clone quantification. MiXCR was run by TCRdb on the PCR reads, yielding one entry per CDR3 protein. Here the sample spans roughly 320,000 distinct CDR3 sequences, roughly a quarter being singletons. The sequencing sample was made of naive CD8+ T cells from blood, with Jurkat cell RNA spiked in. The receptors stem from a human donor in good health. Some libraries in this study had Jurkat cell RNA spiked in. Both conserved end residues are part of each CDR3. The D gene is left open where the match is weak. Expanded clones get a size class; other rows say once, few or many, or leave the size out.

J: TRBJ1-1
D: .
V: TRBV6-2/TRBV6-3
size: many
DNA: TGTGCCAGCAGTTACCCCCGGGAAGAGTTTAGTACTGAAGCTTTCTTT
CDR3: CASSYPREEFSTEAFF

J: TRBJ2-1
D: TRBD2
V: TRBV6-5
size: .
DNA: TGTGCCAGCAGTTACTCTTTAGCGGGGGTTTACAATGAGCAGTTCTTC
CDR3: CASSYSLAGVYNEQFF

J: TRBJ2-3
D: .
V: TRBV25-1
size: few
DNA: TGTGCCAGCAGTGAATGGGAAGATATTTCCACAGATACGCAGTATTTT
CDR3: CASSEWEDISTDTQYF

J: TRBJ1-1
D: .
V: TRBV29-1
size: many
DNA: TGCAGCGTTATACGACAGAACACTGAAGCTTTCTTT
CDR3: CSVIRQNTEAFF

J: TRBJ1-1
D: TRBD1
V: TRBV7-9
size: few
DNA: TGTGCCAGCAGCCCCCGGGACAGGGCCGCCCCTGAAGCTTTCTTT
CDR3: CASSPRDRAAPEAFF

J: TRBJ2-5
D: TRBD2
V: TRBV7-9
size: many
DNA: TGTGCCAGCAGCTCGCTCTACTCACTAGCGGGCCAAGAGACCCAGTACTTC
CDR3: CASSSLYSLAGQETQYF

J: TRBJ1-1
D: .
V: TRBV4-3
size: many
DNA: TGCGCCAGCAGCTGTTCCGGTTCGGGCTGTGAAGCTTTCTTT
CDR3: CASSCSGSGCEAFF

J: TRBJ2-1
D: .
V: TRBV30
size: few
DNA: TGTGCCTGGAGTGTCGGGCCCCAAGGGGCCAATGAGCAGTTCTTC
CDR3: CAWSVGPQGANEQFF

J: TRBJ2-2
D: .
V: TRBV9
size: .
DNA: TGTGCCAGCAGCGTAGGCGGGAACACCGGGGAGCTGTTTTTT
CDR3: CASSVGGNTGELFF

J: TRBJ1-1
D: .
V: TRBV5-1
size: .
DNA: TGCGCCAGCAGCTTGGAGATGGGTTTCACTGAAGATTTCTTT
CDR3: CASSLEMGFTEDFF

J: TRBJ2-2
D: .
V: TRBV28
size: .
DNA: TGTGCCAGCAGTTTAATCCAAAGGACGGGTGGACCCGGGGAGCTGTTTTTT
CDR3: CASSLIQRTGGPGELFF

J: TRBJ2-3
D: TRBD2
V: TRBV27
size: .
DNA: TGTGCCAGCAGTTTATTTTTAGCGGGAGGGATCTCGGATACGCAGTATTTT
CDR3: CASSLFLAGGISDTQYF

J: TRBJ2-3
D: .
V: TRBV5-6
size: .
DNA: TGTGCCAGCAGCTTTAAAAGCAGGGAGAAATTCATGGATACGCAGTATTTT
CDR3: CASSFKSREKFMDTQYF

J: TRBJ2-7
D: .
V: TRBV7-9
size: many
DNA: TGTGCCACCGGAAGGACATTCTACGAGCAGTACTTC
CDR3: CATGRTFYEQYF

J: TRBJ2-7
D: TRBD1
V: TRBV4-2
size: .
DNA: TGTGCCAGCAGCCAACCCGGACAGGTTTCCTACGAGCAGTACTTC
CDR3: CASSQPGQVSYEQYF

J: TRBJ2-1
D: TRBD1
V: TRBV15
size: many
DNA: TGTGCCACCAGCAGAGATCGGAGCGTCGGGACAGGAGTGTTCTTC
CDR3: CATSRDRSVGTGVFF

J: TRBJ2-5
D: TRBD2
V: TRBV14
size: .
DNA: TGTGCCAGCAGCCTCCTAGCGGGAGAGCAAGAGACCCAGTACTTC
CDR3: CASSLLAGEQETQYF

J: TRBJ2-7
D: .
V: TRBV27
size: many
DNA: TGTGCCAGCAGTTTGGCTAGCACCCCCGCCGAGCAGTACTTC
CDR3: CASSLASTPAEQYF

J: TRBJ1-5
D: .
V: TRBV21-1
size: .
DNA: TGTGCCAGCAGCAAATACCGTGGGGCAGGGGTACAGCCCCAGCATTTT
CDR3: CASSKYRGAGVQPQHF

J: TRBJ1-2
D: .
V: TRBV3-1
size: .
DNA: TGTGCCAGCAGCCATCCCCAAGACAGGCGGGATGGCTACACCTTC
CDR3: CASSHPQDRRDGYTF

J: TRBJ1-5
D: .
V: TRBV13
size: .
DNA: TGTGCCAGCAGCTTAGGAGGCAGGGGTGGCAATCAGCCCCAGCAGTTT
CDR3: CASSLGGRGGNQPQQF

J: TRBJ1-1
D: TRBD1
V: TRBV19
size: .
DNA: TGTGCCAGTAGGATAACAGGGGGCGGATACACTGAAGCTTTCTTT
CDR3: CASRITGGGYTEAFF

J: TRBJ2-7
D: .
V: TRBV6-6
size: many
DNA: TGTGCCAGCCAGGGGGGGTCCTACGAGCAGTACTTC
CDR3: CASQGGSYEQYF

J: TRBJ2-7
D: .
V: TRBV7-8
size: .
DNA: TGTGCCAGCAGCTTAGTTGGCATGGAACCATTATCCGTCTTC
CDR3: CASSLVGMEPLSVF

J: TRBJ2-7
D: .
V: TRBV20-1
size: many
DNA: TGCAGTGCCGGACACCTCTCCTACGAGCAGTACTTC
CDR3: CSAGHLSYEQYF

J: TRBJ2-7
D: TRBD1
V: TRBV5-1
size: .
DNA: TGCGCCAGCAGCCCAGGAACAGGGGGCGCGCAGTACTTC
CDR3: CASSPGTGGAQYF

J: TRBJ1-1
D: TRBD1
V: TRBV6-2/TRBV6-3
size: few
DNA: TGTGCCAGCAGTTACGTGGCGGGACAGCCCCGATTGAACACTGAAGCTTTCTTT
CDR3: CASSYVAGQPRLNTEAFF

J: TRBJ2-7
D: .
V: TRBV2
size: many
DNA: TGTGCCAGCAGTGCGTGGGAAGGGTTCTACGAGCAGTACTTC
CDR3: CASSAWEGFYEQYF

J: TRBJ2-7
D: TRBD1
V: TRBV6-6
size: many
DNA: TGTGCCAGCAAGGGACAGCCCTACGAGCAGTACTTC
CDR3: CASKGQPYEQYF

J: TRBJ2-3
D: TRBD2
V: TRBV9
size: many
DNA: TGTGCCAGCAGCGTAGCCGCTAGCGGGAGTCCAGATACGCAGTATTTT
CDR3: CASSVAASGSPDTQYF

J: TRBJ2-1
D: .
V: TRBV27
size: few
DNA: TGTGCCAGCAGTCCTAGACAGGCCTATGAGCAGTTCTTC
CDR3: CASSPRQAYEQFF

J: TRBJ2-7
D: .
V: TRBV20-1
size: many
DNA: TGCAGTGCTAGAGAGCTAGCTGCAGGCTACGAGCAGTACTTC
CDR3: CSARELAAGYEQYF

J: TRBJ2-3
D: .
V: TRBV7-9
size: few
DNA: TGTGCCAGTAGGGAACTCACAGATACGCAGTATTTT
CDR3: CASRELTDTQYF

J: TRBJ2-5
D: TRBD2
V: TRBV6-5
size: .
DNA: TGTGCCAGCAGTCAAAGACTAGCGGAAGCGACCCAGTACTTC
CDR3: CASSQRLAEATQYF

J: TRBJ1-1
D: .
V: TRBV7-9
size: few
DNA: TGTGCCAGCAGCTTAGGAGAACAGCGCGGAGCTTTCTTT
CDR3: CASSLGEQRGAFF

J: TRBJ1-1
D: .
V: TRBV7-9
size: many
DNA: TGTGCCAGCAGCCCAGTCACGTACCCTGAAGCTTTCTTT
CDR3: CASSPVTYPEAFF

J: TRBJ1-2
D: TRBD1
V: TRBV20-1
size: few
DNA: TGCAGTGCTAGAGAGGACAGGGTTAGGTCCTATGGCTACACCTTC
CDR3: CSAREDRVRSYGYTF

J: TRBJ2-3
D: .
V: TRBV29-1
size: many
DNA: TGCAGCGCTATGCCCACCTCCACAGATACGCAGTATTTT
CDR3: CSAMPTSTDTQYF

J: TRBJ2-4
D: .
V: TRBV4-3
size: .
DNA: TGCGCCAGCAGCCAAGATAGTACAGGGAGGGCCAAAAACATTCAGTACTTC
CDR3: CASSQDSTGRAKNIQYF

J: TRBJ2-1
D: .
V: TRBV6-5
size: .
DNA: TGTGCCAGCCGTTCCGACTTTGCCTCCTACAATGAGCAGTTCTTC
CDR3: CASRSDFASYNEQFF

J: TRBJ2-3
D: TRBD2
V: TRBV14
size: few
DNA: TGTGCCAGCAGCCAAGAAATTTTTGCGGGGGGGCCTACAGATACGCAGTATTTT
CDR3: CASSQEIFAGGPTDTQYF

J: TRBJ2-7
D: TRBD1
V: TRBV12-3/TRBV12-4
size: few
DNA: TGTGCCAGCACCGAGGGACAGGGGTCTTACGAGCAGTACTTC
CDR3: CASTEGQGSYEQYF

J: TRBJ1-5
D: TRBD1
V: TRBV19
size: few
DNA: TGTGCCAGTACCCTACAGGGGGCAGGTCAGCCCCAGCATTTT
CDR3: CASTLQGAGQPQHF

J: TRBJ2-3
D: .
V: TRBV7-8
size: many
DNA: TGTGCCAGCAGCTTATCCGGGGCTCGGACAGATACGCAGTATTTT
CDR3: CASSLSGARTDTQYF

J: TRBJ2-7
D: .
V: TRBV5-1
size: many
DNA: TGCGCCAGCAGCTTGCTCGGAGTCTACGAGCAGTACTTC
CDR3: CASSLLGVYEQYF

J: TRBJ2-3
D: .
V: TRBV29-1
size: .
DNA: TGCAGCGTTGAATATGGGGACGGAGTCCCAGATACGCAGTATTTT
CDR3: CSVEYGDGVPDTQYF

J: TRBJ2-1
D: TRBD2
V: TRBV7-3
size: few
DNA: TGTGCCAGCAGCCTTCAGGGACTAGCGCCAAGCTCCTACAATGAGCAGTTCTTC
CDR3: CASSLQGLAPSSYNEQFF

J: TRBJ2-7
D: .
V: TRBV27
size: many
DNA: TGTGCCAGCAGTATCATCGGGACTTGGGGCGAGCAGTACTTC
CDR3: CASSIIGTWGEQYF

J: TRBJ1-1
D: TRBD1
V: TRBV5-4
size: many
DNA: TGTGCCAGCAGCTGGACAGGGCTATCGGAAGCTTTCTTT
CDR3: CASSWTGLSEAFF

J: TRBJ1-4
D: .
V: TRBV4-3
size: many
DNA: TGCGCCAGCAGCCCGCAGGGTTGGCTTAATGAAAAACTGTTTTTT
CDR3: CASSPQGWLNEKLFF

J: TRBJ2-5
D: .
V: TRBV6-2/TRBV6-3
size: .
DNA: TGTGCCAGCAGTTACTCAGGGGCGGATCAAGACACCCAGTACTTC
CDR3: CASSYSGADQDTQYF

J: TRBJ2-7
D: .
V: TRBV6-1
size: .
DNA: TGTGCCAGCAGCGAAGAAGTCGGCCACCAGCAGTACTTC
CDR3: CASSEEVGHQQYF

J: TRBJ1-5
D: .
V: TRBV7-8
size: many
DNA: TGTGCCAGCAGCTCCAGGATCAATCAGCCCCAGCATTTT
CDR3: CASSSRINQPQHF

J: TRBJ2-7
D: .
V: TRBV4-3
size: many
DNA: TGTGCCAGCAGCCCGGGGACTGGGGCCTACGAGCAGTACTTC
CDR3: CASSPGTGAYEQYF

J: TRBJ2-7
D: TRBD2
V: TRBV4-3
size: .
DNA: TGCGCCAGCAGCCAAGATCCCAGCGGGGTCGGGCACGAGCAGTACTTC
CDR3: CASSQDPSGVGHEQYF

J: TRBJ2-1
D: .
V: TRBV7-9
size: many
DNA: TGTGCCAGCAGCTCCATCGGGAGAACCCGTTCCTACAATGAGCAGTTCTTC
CDR3: CASSSIGRTRSYNEQFF